This T cell receptor beta chain stems from a study of cytomegalovirus exposure and HLA in healthy donors (dated by TCRdb to 2016 to 2017). Some background on the complete study: In an earlier analysis of fewer than 750 of the donors, 276 Gb of sequence data and 90 million to 130 million unique TCR beta sequences from about 179 million T cells were reported. In a later analysis, previously published TCR beta repertoires from several hundred donors were re-analyzed and high-resolution HLA genotyping was added so that TCR occurrence patterns could be studied. Of the 300 to 450 genotyped donors, less than 85% were placed in the genetic ancestry cluster associated with self-reported Caucasian donors. About 280 gigabases of sequencing data and roughly 90 million unique TCR sequences were included in an early release covering roughly 600 HLA-typed donors. Using immunosequencing, the study profiled T cell repertoires from 500 to 800 subjects and related those repertoires to cytomegalovirus serostatus. Across about 380 genotyped donors of the cohort, an average of approximately 240,000 unique TCR beta nucleotide sequences per donor were sequenced, and 15% to 20% of those sequences were non-productive. A separate validation cohort of roughly 120 different subjects was used in addition to the approximately 700-subject first cohort. Class I and class II HLA loci were covered by the typing at four-digit resolution. In a later genetic analysis, genome-wide SNP genotypes for about 55% of the roughly 700 donors were used, and that subset was treated as a discovery cohort. Rather than using new phenotypic data, the later analysis identified candidate immune exposures from TCR beta sequences and from how often those sequences occurred across donors. All discovery cohort repertoires had been generated using a single sequencing platform. Typing coverage varied by locus: roughly 629-640 donors for A, B, C, DRB1 and DQB1; roughly 520 for DQA1; some 610 for DPA1; approximately 450 for DPB1. The study aimed to test whether signatures of past pathogen exposure could be identified by cataloging public T cell receptors. To predict cytomegalovirus infection status, the study combined high-throughput TCR immunosequencing, statistical association of individual TCRs with disease status, and machine learning. An earlier analysis of more than 450 of the donors used high-throughput TCR beta sequencing to judge whether each TCR beta V gene segment behaved as functional or pseudogenic. Because of strong linkage in the cohort, roughly five DR-DQ haplotypes were treated as single units for association and clustering. Donor age, sex, ethnicity and CMV serostatus were compiled alongside the repertoire data.

As to this clone: Its cognate antigen has yet to be identified. Nothing much larger sits one base from this clone, and base qualities are not available.

CDR1 and CDR2 are drawn from the germline V gene: MNHEY, SVGAGI. Between the V and J ends, shortened by 2 bases and 1 base respectively, the junction contains 8 bases. Including cysteine and phenylalanine, the CDR3 has 14 amino acids. Only the CDR3 DNA is retained, 42 bases long and in frame from the first base. The receptor library was made with the immunoSEQ multiplex PCR assay. The multiplex PCR relied on a mix of 60 forward primers for TCR Vbeta segments and 13 reverse primers for TCR Jbeta segments. The CDR3 region of rearranged TCR beta genes was amplified from genomic DNA with a multiplex PCR assay. The amplified TCR beta libraries were sequenced on the Illumina HiSeq System as 87-base-pair reads. In the original analysis: In a later analysis, approximately 74 million unique TCR beta chains were counted across the roughly 670 repertoires, and roughly 10 million of these chains were shared by at least two donors. To remove PCR and sequencing errors, raw reads were error-corrected and collapsed into unique sequences using a nearest-neighbor algorithm that merged closely related sequences. V, D and J gene segments were assigned by aligning CDR3 sequences to IMGT reference sequences. Each retained sequence needed at least a six-nucleotide match to both a V gene segment and a J gene segment. Rearrangements were called productive when the CDR3 lacked stop codons and stayed in frame with V and J; all others were non-productive. CDR3 was defined by IMGT convention, running from the second conserved V-encoded cysteine to the conserved J-encoded phenylalanine. Sequences without an unambiguous match to a single V gene segment were excluded from the earlier analysis of approximately 560 of the donors. An earlier analysis of 500 to 700 of the donors classified V segments as functional when productive rearrangements were above 56.7% and as segregating when the standard deviation between donors was above 5%. To diagnose cytomegalovirus status from the catalog of TCR beta chain sequences, a statistical classification framework was built. A later analysis assigned V and J genes by comparing TCR nucleotide sequences with IMGT/GENE-DB human TR gene sequences. A later analysis assigned CDR3 sequences and most-parsimonious VDJ recombination scenarios with the TCRdist pipeline. In a later analysis, every TCR beta chain was defined by the combination of its CDR3 amino acid sequence and its V-gene family, and reads without a unique V-gene family were dropped. A later analysis removed 550 to 700 highly shared, low-generation-probability nucleotide sequences to deal with suspected cross-contamination and a sequencing artifact. A later analysis calculated a clonal expansion index for each public chain from normalized within-repertoire ranks of inferred template counts. In a later analysis, generation probabilities were computed with a VDJ recombination model fitted to out-of-frame rearrangements, and the resulting probabilities were checked against IGoR. Hypergeometric tests were used in a later analysis to score TCR-TCR, TCR-HLA and TCR-CMV co-occurrence, with a repertoire-size bias correction applied to the TCR pairs. In a later analysis, false discovery rates were estimated by permuting HLA or CMV assignments 20 times. In a later analysis, co-occurring TCRs were grouped using DBSCAN, with TCRdist sequence similarity added in when clustering inside HLA-allele-positive subsets. For co-occurrence clustering, repertoires with fewer than 30,000 or more than 120,000 public chains were excluded, along with about five repertoires with anomalous nucleotide sharing. TCRdb took this table from immuneACCESS and kept in-frame rearrangements with V and J called. Such tables lack part of the clones; where checked against another copy, unresolved V genes explain under half of the gap, and the rest is unexplained. D and trimming were read from the DNA, whereas the V and J calls and clone size are those reported in that table. Counted in this sample were 97,000 or so clones; 81% of them appeared once. Jointly, the top ten make up about 1.5% of the sample.

Study-level results and caveats: Compared with the approximately 600-donor mean, donors in an Asian-associated ancestry cluster had fewer N-insertions in productive TCRs, according to a later genetic analysis. According to a later analysis, TCR association rates differed among HLA loci, with DRB1 alleles showing the most associated TCRs and HLA-C alleles showing the fewest. According to a later analysis, most CMV-associated TCR beta chains appeared to be HLA-restricted, and the HLA associations seemed to be driven largely by CMV exposure. The 87-base-pair reads could not distinguish some IMGT-functional V segments, including TRBV6-2 and TRBV6-3, so those segments were excluded. A further reported finding was that TCR beta sequences accurately predicted the HLA-A and HLA-B alleles for most subjects in the first cohort. A later analysis found that HLA-associated TCR beta chains were more clonally expanded and had lower generation probabilities than equally common non-associated chains. At a false discovery rate of 0.05, a later analysis linked about 16,000 TCR beta sequences to specific HLA alleles. A later genetic analysis associated a missense DCLRE1C variant with V-gene and J-gene trimming of TCR beta chains, and an independent cohort replicated the association. The study listed approximately 160 TCR beta chains as associated with cytomegalovirus. A cluster of highly shared sequence variants was judged likely to be a technical artifact of the sequencing pipeline. Across donors, most TCR sequences were observed very rarely, whereas some public TCRs were present in many individuals. For the cohort, immune exposure information was limited to CMV serostatus. HLA typing was unavailable for some donors at each locus, so association tests used only the typed subset. Linkage disequilibrium might explain the correlated functional status among segregating V segments, but an unknown experimental factor could not be excluded. A few of the identified cytomegalovirus-associated TCR beta chains were confirmed in vitro to be specific for cytomegalovirus antigens. A later analysis reported that several top co-occurrence clusters appeared linked to parvovirus B19, influenza, CMV and Epstein-Barr virus. When HLA alleles, especially DR and DQ, strongly co-occurred, attributing TCR associations to individual alleles was difficult. The classifier was reported to diagnose cytomegalovirus status with high specificity and sensitivity in both the original cohort and the validation cohort. The authors suggested that the approach could potentially be extended to other disease states and immunological phenotypes. Presence/absence analyses assumed roughly uniform sequencing depth across donors, an assumption that may not hold. Broadly in line with IMGT annotations, most TCR beta V segments showed up in productive rearrangements about 90% or about 30% of the time in an earlier analysis of approximately 640 of the donors. Approximately 18 rarely observed V segments, including chromosome 9 orphons, were excluded from the earlier analysis of some 590 of the donors because counts were too low. In this cohort, only TCR beta chains were sequenced, and detectable features were limited by the absence of alpha or paired-chain data.

The cohort was made up of hundreds of healthy bone marrow donors. At the time of sampling, all cohort members were nominally healthy, though unrecorded immune exposures were likely present. The donor tested CMV seronegative, placing the donor among the 300 to 400 seronegative members of the cohort. A peripheral blood sample was provided by each donor, and peripheral blood mononuclear cells were used for TCR beta sequencing. Genomic DNA was extracted from the blood cell samples with the Qiagen DNeasy Blood Extraction Kit. The receptor was isolated from a man aged 40-49 years in good health and CMV-seronegative. The sequencing sample was made of PBMCs. The sequence is built from TRBV6-5 and TRBJ1-1; 6 matching bases give a weak D call of TRBD1. CDR3 protein: CASSYTTGNTEAFF. The DNA reads as follows: TGTGCCAGCAGTTACACGACAGGGAACACTGAAGCTTTCTTT.